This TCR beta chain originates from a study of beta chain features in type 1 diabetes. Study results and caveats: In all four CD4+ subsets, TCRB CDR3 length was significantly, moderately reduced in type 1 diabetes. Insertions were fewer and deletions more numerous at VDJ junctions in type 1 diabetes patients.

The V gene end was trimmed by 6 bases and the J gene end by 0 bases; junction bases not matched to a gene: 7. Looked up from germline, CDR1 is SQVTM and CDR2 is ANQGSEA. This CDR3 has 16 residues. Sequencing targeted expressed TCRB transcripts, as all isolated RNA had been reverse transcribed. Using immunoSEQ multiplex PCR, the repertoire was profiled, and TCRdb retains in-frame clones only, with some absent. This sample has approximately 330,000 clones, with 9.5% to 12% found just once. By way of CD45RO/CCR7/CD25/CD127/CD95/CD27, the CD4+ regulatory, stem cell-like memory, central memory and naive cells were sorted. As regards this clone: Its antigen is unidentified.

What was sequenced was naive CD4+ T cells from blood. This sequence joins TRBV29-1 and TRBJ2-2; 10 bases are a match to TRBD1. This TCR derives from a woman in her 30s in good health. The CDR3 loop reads CSVDGTGASNTGELFF. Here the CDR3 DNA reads TGCAGCGTGGACGGGACAGGGGCATCGAACACCGGGGAGCTGTTTTTT.